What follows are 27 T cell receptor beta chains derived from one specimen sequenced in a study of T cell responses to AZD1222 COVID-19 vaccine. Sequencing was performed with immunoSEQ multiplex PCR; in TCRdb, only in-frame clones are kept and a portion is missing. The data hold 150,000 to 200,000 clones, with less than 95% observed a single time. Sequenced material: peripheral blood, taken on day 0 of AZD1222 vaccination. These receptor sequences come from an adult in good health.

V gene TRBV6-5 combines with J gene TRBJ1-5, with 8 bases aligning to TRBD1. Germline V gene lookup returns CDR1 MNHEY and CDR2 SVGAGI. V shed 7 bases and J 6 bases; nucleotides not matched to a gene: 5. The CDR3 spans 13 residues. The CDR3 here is CASTPGGIQPQHF. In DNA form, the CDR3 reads TGTGCCAGCACGCCAGGGGGCATTCAGCCCCAGCATTTT.

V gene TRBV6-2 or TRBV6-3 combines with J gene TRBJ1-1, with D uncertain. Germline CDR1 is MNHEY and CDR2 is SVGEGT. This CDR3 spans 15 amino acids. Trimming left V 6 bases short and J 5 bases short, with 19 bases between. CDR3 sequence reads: CASSAGGGAGTEAFF. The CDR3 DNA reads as TGTGCCAGCAGCGCCGGTGGAGGAGCTGGAACTGAAGCTTTCTTT.

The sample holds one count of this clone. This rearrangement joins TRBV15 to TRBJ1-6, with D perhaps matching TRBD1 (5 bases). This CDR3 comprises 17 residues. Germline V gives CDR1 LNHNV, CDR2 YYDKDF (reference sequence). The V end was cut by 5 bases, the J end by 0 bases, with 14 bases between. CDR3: CATSGASKSSYNSPLHF. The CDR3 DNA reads TGTGCCACCAGCGGGGCCTCCAAGAGCTCCTATAATTCACCCCTCCACTTT.

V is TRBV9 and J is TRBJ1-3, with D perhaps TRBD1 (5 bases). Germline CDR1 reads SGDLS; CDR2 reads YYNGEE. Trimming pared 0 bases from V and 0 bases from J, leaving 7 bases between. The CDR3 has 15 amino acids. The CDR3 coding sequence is TGTGCCAGCAGCGTAGTGGGGGACTCTGGAAACACCATATATTTT. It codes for CASSVVGDSGNTIYF.

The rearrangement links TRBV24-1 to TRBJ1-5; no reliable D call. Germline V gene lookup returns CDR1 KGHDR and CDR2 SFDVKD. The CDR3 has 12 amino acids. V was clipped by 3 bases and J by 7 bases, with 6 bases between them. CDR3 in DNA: TGTGCCACCAGTGATGTCGGCCAGCCCCAGCATTTT. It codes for CATSDVGQPQHF.

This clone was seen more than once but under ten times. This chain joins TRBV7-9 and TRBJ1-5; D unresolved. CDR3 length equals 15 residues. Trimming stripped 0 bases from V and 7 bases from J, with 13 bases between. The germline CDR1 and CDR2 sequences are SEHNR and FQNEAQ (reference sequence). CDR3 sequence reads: CASSLAGRGNQPQHF. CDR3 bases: TGTGCCAGCAGCTTAGCGGGGAGAGGAAACCAGCCCCAGCATTTT.

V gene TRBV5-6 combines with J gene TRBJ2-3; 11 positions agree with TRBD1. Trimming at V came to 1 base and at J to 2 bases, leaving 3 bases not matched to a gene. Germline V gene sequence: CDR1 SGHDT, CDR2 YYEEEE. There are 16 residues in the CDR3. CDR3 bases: TGTGCCAGCAGCTTGCTCGGACAGGGGGCCACAGATACGCAGTATTTT. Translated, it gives CASSLLGQGATDTQYF.

In nucleotides, the CDR3 is TGTGCCAGCATTTTTCTGGCCGGGGAGCTGTTTTTT. Translating it yields CASIFLAGELFF. The chain employs TRBV12-3 or TRBV12-4 and TRBJ2-2; D is undetermined. Between the trimmed V and J ends, which lost 7 bases and 6 bases, there was a span of 9 bases. The CDR3 has 12 residues.

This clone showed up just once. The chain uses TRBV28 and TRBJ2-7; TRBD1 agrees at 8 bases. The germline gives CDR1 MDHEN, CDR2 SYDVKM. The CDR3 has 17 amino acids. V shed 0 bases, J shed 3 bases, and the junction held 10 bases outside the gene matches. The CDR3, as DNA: TGTGCCAGCAGTTTATGGCCCGGGACAGGTAGAAACTACGAGCAGTACTTC. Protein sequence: CASSLWPGTGRNYEQYF.

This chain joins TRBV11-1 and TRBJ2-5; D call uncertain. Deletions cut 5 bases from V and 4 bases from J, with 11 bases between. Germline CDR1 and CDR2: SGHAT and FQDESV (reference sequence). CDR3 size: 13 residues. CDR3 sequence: CASSLATGETQYF. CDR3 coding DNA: TGTGCCAGCAGCCTTGCTACCGGAGAGACCCAGTACTTC.

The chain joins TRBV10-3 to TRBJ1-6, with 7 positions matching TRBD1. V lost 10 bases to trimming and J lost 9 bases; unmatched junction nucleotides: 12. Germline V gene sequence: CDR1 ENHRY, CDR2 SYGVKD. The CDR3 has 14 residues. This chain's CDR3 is CATEPRQGGSPLHF. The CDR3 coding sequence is TGTGCCACCGAACCGAGACAGGGAGGTTCACCCCTCCACTTT.

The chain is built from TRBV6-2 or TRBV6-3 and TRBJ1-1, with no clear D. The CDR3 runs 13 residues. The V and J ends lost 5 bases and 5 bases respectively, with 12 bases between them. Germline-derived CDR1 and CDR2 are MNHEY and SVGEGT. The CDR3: CASSPGIFTEAFF. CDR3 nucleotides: TGTGCCAGCAGTCCGGGGATATTTACTGAAGCTTTCTTT.

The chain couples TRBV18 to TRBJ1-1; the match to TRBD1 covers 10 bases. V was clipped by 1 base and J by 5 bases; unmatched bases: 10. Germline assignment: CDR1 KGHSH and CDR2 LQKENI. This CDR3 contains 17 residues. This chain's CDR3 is CASSPLGTGVVGTEAFF. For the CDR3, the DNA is TGTGCCAGCTCACCACTTGGGACAGGGGTCGTGGGGACTGAAGCTTTCTTT.

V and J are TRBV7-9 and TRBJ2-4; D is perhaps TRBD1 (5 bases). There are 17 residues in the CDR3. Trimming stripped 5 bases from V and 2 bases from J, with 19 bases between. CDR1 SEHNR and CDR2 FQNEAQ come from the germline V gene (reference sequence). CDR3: CASSPGLGKGTKNIQYF. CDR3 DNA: TGTGCCAGCAGCCCCGGGCTAGGCAAGGGGACCAAAAACATTCAGTACTTC. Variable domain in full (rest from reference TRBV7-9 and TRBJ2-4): DTGVSQNPRHKITKRGQNVTFRCDPISEHNRLYWYRQTLGQGPEFLTYFQNEAQLEKSRLLSDRFSAERPKGSFSTLEIQRTEQGDSAMYLCASSPGLGKGTKNIQYFGAGTRLSVL.

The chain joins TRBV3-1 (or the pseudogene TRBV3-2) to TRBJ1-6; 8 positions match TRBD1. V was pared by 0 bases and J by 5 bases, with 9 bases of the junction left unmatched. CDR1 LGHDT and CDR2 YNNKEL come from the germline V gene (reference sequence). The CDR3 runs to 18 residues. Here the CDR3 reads CASSQDRSGGANNSPLHF. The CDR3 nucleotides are TGTGCCAGCAGCCAAGATCGGTCAGGGGGCGCGAATAATTCACCCCTCCACTTT.

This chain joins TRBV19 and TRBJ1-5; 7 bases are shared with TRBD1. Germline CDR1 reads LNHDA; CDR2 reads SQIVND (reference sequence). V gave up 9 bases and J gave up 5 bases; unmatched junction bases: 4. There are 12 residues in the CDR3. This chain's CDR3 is CARGDSYQPQHF. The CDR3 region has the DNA TGTGCCAGGGGGGACAGCTATCAGCCCCAGCATTTT.

The CDR3 sequence: CASSLAPKGEQLAGEHTDTQYF. CDR3 nucleotides: TGTGCCAGCAGCTTAGCGCCCAAGGGGGAACAACTAGCGGGGGAGCACACAGATACGCAGTATTTT. The rearrangement links TRBV7-2 to TRBJ2-3, with 11 bases that match TRBD2. This CDR3 spans 22 amino acids. Germline lookup yields CDR1 SGHTA and CDR2 FQGNSA. Trimming at V came to 0 bases and at J to 2 bases, leaving 19 bases not matched to a gene.

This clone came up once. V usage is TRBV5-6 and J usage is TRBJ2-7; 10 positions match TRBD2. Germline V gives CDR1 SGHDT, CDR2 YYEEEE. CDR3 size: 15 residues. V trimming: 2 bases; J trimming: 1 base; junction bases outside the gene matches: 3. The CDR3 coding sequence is TGTGCCAGCAGCTTCCAGACTAGCGGGTCCTACGAGCAGTACTTC. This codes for CASSFQTSGSYEQYF.

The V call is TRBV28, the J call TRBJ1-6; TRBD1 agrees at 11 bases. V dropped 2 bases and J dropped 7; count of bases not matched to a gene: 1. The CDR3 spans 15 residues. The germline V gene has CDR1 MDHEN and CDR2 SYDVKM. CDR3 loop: CASSLGDRGNSPLHF. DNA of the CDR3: TGTGCCAGCAGTTTAGGGGACAGGGGGAATTCACCCCTCCACTTT.

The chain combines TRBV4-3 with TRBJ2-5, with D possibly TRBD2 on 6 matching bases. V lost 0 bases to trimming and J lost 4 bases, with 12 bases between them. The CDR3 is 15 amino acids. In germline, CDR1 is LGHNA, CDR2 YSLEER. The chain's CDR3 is CASSQDRGGPETQYF. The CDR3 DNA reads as TGCGCCAGCAGCCAAGATCGGGGAGGCCCAGAGACCCAGTACTTC.

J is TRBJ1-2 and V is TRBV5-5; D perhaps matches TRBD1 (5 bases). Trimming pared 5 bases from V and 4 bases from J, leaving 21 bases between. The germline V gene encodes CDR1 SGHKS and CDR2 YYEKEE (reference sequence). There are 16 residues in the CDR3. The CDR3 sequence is CASSSPGPLWSYGYTF. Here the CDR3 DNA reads TGTGCCAGCAGTAGTCCGGGACCCCTTTGGAGCTATGGCTACACCTTC. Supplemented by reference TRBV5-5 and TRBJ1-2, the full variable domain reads DAGVTQSPTHLIKTRGQQVTLRCSPISGHKSVSWYQQVLGQGPQFIFQYYEKEERGRGNFPDRFSARQFPNYSSELNVNALLLGDSALYLCASSSPGPLWSYGYTFGSGTRLTVV.

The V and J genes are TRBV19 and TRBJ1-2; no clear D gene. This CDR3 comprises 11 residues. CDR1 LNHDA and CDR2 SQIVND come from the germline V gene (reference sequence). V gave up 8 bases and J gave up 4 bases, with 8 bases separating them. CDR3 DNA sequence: TGTGCCAGTTCGCTCGCCTATGGCTACACCTTC. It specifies CASSLAYGYTF.

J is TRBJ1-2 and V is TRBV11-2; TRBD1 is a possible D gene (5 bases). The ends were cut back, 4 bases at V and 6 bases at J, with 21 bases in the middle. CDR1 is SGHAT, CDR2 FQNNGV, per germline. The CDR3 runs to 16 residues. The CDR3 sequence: CASSSPQTARQNGYTF. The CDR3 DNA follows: TGTGCCAGCAGCTCCCCGCAGACAGCGAGGCAGAATGGCTACACCTTC.

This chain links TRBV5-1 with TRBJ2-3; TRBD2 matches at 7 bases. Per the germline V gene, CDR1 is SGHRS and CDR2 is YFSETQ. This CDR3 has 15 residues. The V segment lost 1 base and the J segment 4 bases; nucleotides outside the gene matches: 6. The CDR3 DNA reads TGCGCCAGCAGCTTGTTGAGCGGGGAGGCAGATACGCAGTATTTT. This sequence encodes CASSLLSGEADTQYF.

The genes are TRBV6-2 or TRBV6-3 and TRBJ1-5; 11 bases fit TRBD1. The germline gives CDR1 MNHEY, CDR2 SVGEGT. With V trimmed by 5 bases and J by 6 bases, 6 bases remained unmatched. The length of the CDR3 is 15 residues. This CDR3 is CASSTPGQGGQPQHF. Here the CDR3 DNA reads TGTGCCAGCAGTACCCCGGGACAGGGGGGTCAGCCCCAGCATTTT.

This CDR3 is CASSGEVGATEAFF. The CDR3, as DNA: TGTGCCAGCAGCGGAGAGGTAGGGGCCACTGAAGCTTTCTTT. The rearrangement joins TRBV9 to TRBJ1-1; D is perhaps TRBD1 (5 bases). Trimming removed 3 bases from V and 4 bases from J, with 13 bases in between. This CDR3 region has 14 residues. The germline V gene encodes CDR1 SGDLS and CDR2 YYNGEE. The entire variable domain, with the rest obtained from reference TRBV9 and TRBJ1-1, is as follows: DSGVTQTPKHLITATGQRVTLRCSPRSGDLSVYWYQQSLDQGLQFLIQYYNGEERAKGNILERFSAQQFPDLHSELNLSSLELGDSALYFCASSGEVGATEAFFGQGTRLTVV.

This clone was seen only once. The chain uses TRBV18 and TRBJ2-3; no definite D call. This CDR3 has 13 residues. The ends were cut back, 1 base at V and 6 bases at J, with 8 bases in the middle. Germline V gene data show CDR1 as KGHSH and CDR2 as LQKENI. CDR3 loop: CASSPRAVDTQYF. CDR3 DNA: TGTGCCAGCTCACCACGCGCGGTTGATACGCAGTATTTT. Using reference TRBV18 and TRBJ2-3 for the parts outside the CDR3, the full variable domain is NAGVMQNPRHLVRRRGQEARLRCSPMKGHSHVYWYRQLPEEGLKFMVYLQKENIIDESGMPKERFSAEFPKEGPSILRIQQVVRGDSAAYFCASSPRAVDTQYFGPGTRLTVL.